One T cell receptor (beta chain) is described in this entry. Trimming removed 2 bases from V and 4 bases from J; junction bases left unmatched: 20. The CDR3 consists of 19 residues. CDR1 and CDR2 (germline): SGHAT, FQNNGV. The source of the sample is a study of blood T cell repertoires in COVID-19. Study details: The study drew acute and convalescent COVID-19 samples from the United States, Italy and Spain. In each case, the material was cDNA or gDNA derived from T cells, B-cell-depleted T cells, or PBMCs.

The repertoire was sequenced with immunoSEQ multiplex PCR; TCRdb's copy has only in-frame clones and lacks some. The sample contains about 68,000 clones, 86% of which appear only once. This TCR derives from a woman aged 55 to 70 with acute or convalescent COVID-19. This chain joins TRBV11-2 and TRBJ2-7; 7 bases line up with TRBD2. Sequencing was performed on peripheral blood. For the CDR3, the DNA is TGTGCCAGCAGCTTAATACGGACTAGTATTAAAAAGTCGATATACGAGCAGTACTTC. Amino acid sequence: CASSLIRTSIKKSIYEQYF.